This TCR beta chain was sequenced in a study of control samples from healthy donors and cancer patients (dated by TCRdb to the early 2020s). Comments on this clone: Its antigen is not yet known. No qualities accompany the bases; no much larger clone lies one base away.

Library construction relied on the immunoSEQ multiplex PCR assay. Here the immuneACCESS table is served through TCRdb, limited to in-frame sequences with V and J called. Missing clones are a known gap in these copies; in checked studies unresolved V genes cover under half, and the rest lacks a known reason. The sample data list about 150,000 clones, and around 90% of these were observed just once. The ten largest clones add up to about 0.73% of the sample. CDR1 and CDR2 (SGHTA, FQGNSA) derive from the germline V gene. The CDR3 holds 12 amino acids from the cysteine to the phenylalanine. Of all the DNA, just the CDR3 is kept, 36 bases in frame from base 1. V was cut back by 4 bases and J by 4 bases, leaving a gap of 7 bases between them.

The TCR was taken from a woman aged 30 to 39 in good health. This chain is built from TRBV7-2 and TRBJ1-2, with no confident D gene call. Sequencing used blood. Here is the DNA: TGTGCCAGCAGCTGGGCCGGCTATGGCTACACCTTC. It translates to CASSWAGYGYTF.